These 32 T cell receptor beta chains were all obtained from the same sample, sequenced in a study of T cells after yellow fever vaccination. A single record per CDR3 protein comes from TCRdb applying MiXCR to the 5' RACE reads. The sample consists of under 55,000 distinct CDR3 sequences, about 6.8% of them appearing once. Specimen: CD8+ T cells not binding an NS4B(214-222) dextramer, sorted from PBMCs, collected 45 days after the yellow fever booster vaccination. These receptors originate from a man aged 25 to 40 who received the YFV17D yellow fever vaccine.

This clonotype was counted only a few times. The chain joins TRBV20-1 to TRBJ2-7, with D unresolved. The CDR3 is made up of 12 amino acids. CDR1 and CDR2 (germline): DFQATT, SNEGSKA (reference sequence). Trimming left V 6 bases short and J 3 bases short, with 12 bases between. The CDR3 protein is CSAQGRDYEQYF. CDR3 bases: TGCAGTGCCCAAGGGCGAGACTACGAGCAGTACTTC.

This clonotype has a handful of counts. The J gene is TRBJ1-2, the V gene TRBV7-9, with 8 bases lining up with TRBD1. Germline V gene lookup returns CDR1 SEHNR and CDR2 FQNEAQ (reference sequence). After removal of 6 bases from V and 9 bases from J, the junction contained 12 bases not matched to a gene. The CDR3 runs 14 residues. The CDR3 DNA reads TGTGCCAGCAGTATACCTCGACAGGGGATACGCTACACCTTC. Amino acids: CASSIPRQGIRYTF.

This clonotype was observed at least ten times. The chain joins TRBV7-2 to TRBJ1-5; D might be TRBD1 (5 bases). The CDR3 contains 14 residues. Per the germline V gene, CDR1 is SGHTA and CDR2 is FQGNSA. V was shortened by 5 bases and J by 3 bases, with 11 bases between the two germline ends. For the CDR3, the DNA is TGTGCCAGCAGCCCCGACGGGACCAATCAGCCCCAGCATTTT. Its translation is CASSPDGTNQPQHF. Full variable domain (missing parts from reference TRBV7-2 and TRBJ1-5): GAGVSQSPSNKVTEKGKDVELRCDPISGHTALYWYRQSLGQGLEFLIYFQGNSAPDKSGLPSDRFSAERTGGSVSTLTIQRTQQEDSAVYLCASSPDGTNQPQHFGDGTRLSIL.

This clonotype was detected only a few times. The chain is built from TRBV7-8 and TRBJ2-3, with D uncertain. This CDR3 has 16 amino acids. Per germline, CDR1 SGHVS and CDR2 FQNEAQ. Trimming cost V 5 bases and J 0 bases, with 15 bases left between them. In DNA, the CDR3 is TGTGCCAGCAGCGACAACTCGCGGCAGAGCACAGATACGCAGTATTTT. Its protein is CASSDNSRQSTDTQYF.

This clonotype appeared many times. The genes are TRBV25-1 and TRBJ2-1; tentatively, D is TRBD1 (6 bases). Germline V lookup: CDR1 MGHDK, CDR2 SYGVNS. This CDR3 region has 14 residues. V dropped 3 bases and J dropped 7 bases, with 13 bases sitting between them. For the CDR3, the DNA is TGTGCCAGCAGTGAGACTGGGGGCATAAATGAGCAGTTCTTC. Translating it yields CASSETGGINEQFF.

Ten or more counts support this clonotype. This sequence joins TRBV27 and TRBJ2-1; TRBD2 matches 8 bases. In germline, CDR1 is MNHEY, CDR2 SMNVEV (reference sequence). The CDR3 contains 16 residues. Germline trimming cut 2 bases from V and 8 bases from J; bases unmatched to any gene: 11. DNA of the CDR3: TGTGCCAGCAGTTTACCGGGGGGGGAGGCCTTCGATGAGCAGTTCTTC. Its protein is CASSLPGGEAFDEQFF.

This clonotype was detected ten times or more. The genes are TRBV11-2 and TRBJ2-1, with D maybe TRBD1 (5 bases). V lost 3 bases and J lost 10, with 7 bases in between. This CDR3 is 11 amino acids long. The germline gives CDR1 SGHAT, CDR2 FQNNGV. CDR3 in DNA: TGTGCCAGCAGCTTGACAGAAGAGCAGTTCTTC. It codes for CASSLTEEQFF.

This clonotype showed up many times. CDR3 sequence: CASIGSHNEQFF. CDR3 nucleotides: TGTGCCAGCATCGGGAGTCACAATGAGCAGTTCTTC. The chain recombines TRBV6-5 with TRBJ2-1, with D perhaps TRBD2 (6 bases). Germline values: CDR1 MNHEY, CDR2 SVGAGI. With 7 bases removed from V and 5 bases from J, the gap between germline ends came to 9 bases. The CDR3 contains 12 residues.

This clonotype is a singleton in its sample. This rearrangement joins TRBV2 to TRBJ1-1, with no clear D. This CDR3 spans 13 amino acids. Per the germline V gene, CDR1 is SNHLY and CDR2 is FYNNEI. CDR3 nucleotides: TGTACCATCAGTTTCGGTGTTGGCACTGAAGCTTTCTTT. Translated: CTISFGVGTEAFF.

The J gene is TRBJ2-5, the V gene TRBV4-3, with TRBD2 identical over 12 bases. The V segment lost 1 base and the J segment 4 bases; nucleotides outside the gene matches: 7. This CDR3 contains 17 residues. The germline V gene has CDR1 LGHNA and CDR2 YSLEER. The CDR3 DNA reads TGCGCCAGCAGCCAAGGAAGACTAGCGGGAGATCGAGAGACCCAGTACTTC. It translates to CASSQGRLAGDRETQYF.

This clonotype appeared many times. The V and J genes are TRBV9 and TRBJ2-7, with 9 bases lining up with TRBD2. The ends lost 4 bases at V and 4 bases at J; junction bases unmatched: 6. CDR1 and CDR2 from the germline V gene are SGDLS and YYNGEE. This CDR3 comprises 14 residues. The CDR3 coding sequence is TGTGCCAGCAGCCCAGATAGCGGGAGTTACGAGCAGTACTTC. It translates to CASSPDSGSYEQYF.

This clonotype was observed many times. V and J are TRBV4-3 and TRBJ2-7; 14 bases map to TRBD2. With 0 bases clipped from V and 5 bases from J, the junction kept 6 bases outside the gene matches. Germline V CDR1 and CDR2: LGHNA, YSLEER. The CDR3 covers 17 residues. This chain's CDR3 is CASSQDGGLAGDHEQYF. The CDR3 nucleotides are TGCGCCAGCAGCCAAGACGGGGGACTAGCGGGAGACCACGAGCAGTACTTC.

The chain combines TRBV3-1 with TRBJ2-3, with 14 bases that match TRBD2. Germline trimming cut 11 bases from V and 1 base from J; bases unmatched to any gene: 14. The CDR3 is made up of 18 amino acids. Germline CDR1 LGHDT, CDR2 YNNKEL (reference sequence). CDR3 protein: CACPPPGLAGERTDTQYF. DNA of the CDR3: TGTGCCTGCCCCCCTCCGGGACTAGCGGGAGAGCGCACAGATACGCAGTATTTT.

In this sample, this clonotype turned up many times. The chain links TRBV25-1 to TRBJ2-2; 8 bases agree with TRBD2. The CDR3 covers 19 residues. V was pared by 0 bases and J by 3 bases, with 12 bases of the junction left unmatched. Germline V gives CDR1 MGHDK, CDR2 SYGVNS. Here the CDR3 DNA reads TGTGCCAGCAGTGAATATTTTCTTAGCGGGAATTTCGACACCGGGGAGCTGTTTTTT. As protein: CASSEYFLSGNFDTGELFF. Supplemented by reference TRBV25-1 and TRBJ2-2, the full variable domain reads EADIYQTPRYLVIGTGKKITLECSQTMGHDKMYWYQQDPGMELHLIHYSYGVNSTEKGDLSSESTVSRIRTEHFPLTLESARPSHTSQYLCASSEYFLSGNFDTGELFFGEGSRLTVL.

There are many counts of this clonotype. The chain is built from TRBV20-1 and TRBJ2-5; TRBD2 aligns across 8 bases. This CDR3 contains 15 residues. Germline lookup yields CDR1 DFQATT and CDR2 SNEGSKA (reference sequence). Trimming removed 0 bases from V and 1 base from J; junction bases left unmatched: 4. The CDR3 is CSARDFLAGQETQYF. In DNA, the CDR3 is TGCAGTGCTAGAGATTTTCTAGCGGGCCAAGAGACCCAGTACTTC.

For this clonotype: This may be a read error: a much more frequent sequence differs by one nucleotide. The gene calls are TRBV25-1 and TRBJ2-2, with D possibly matching TRBD2 (5 bases). Trimming cost V 4 bases and J 5 bases, with 8 bases left between them. Germline loops: CDR1 MGHDK, CDR2 SYGVNS. The CDR3 runs 13 residues. In DNA, the CDR3 is TGTGCCAGCAGTGTCGAGGGAACCGGGGAGCTGTTTTTT. Its protein product is CASSVEGTGELFF.

This clonotype has a count of ten or more. The genes are TRBV28 and TRBJ2-4; 9 nucleotides agree with TRBD1. With V trimmed by 4 bases and J by 7 bases, 8 bases remained unmatched. The CDR3 is 15 residues long. The V gene's germline CDR1 is MDHEN and CDR2 SYDVKM. CDR3 sequence: CASSYPGTGKNIQYF. The CDR3 DNA reads as TGTGCCAGCAGTTACCCCGGGACAGGGAAGAACATTCAGTACTTC.

This clonotype was detected many times. The chain carries TRBV27 and TRBJ1-1, with D hard to call. Germline lookup yields CDR1 MNHEY and CDR2 SMNVEV (reference sequence). The CDR3 consists of 13 residues. With 5 bases removed from V and 4 bases from J, the gap between germline ends came to 11 bases. Here the CDR3 reads CASSTGVSTEAFF. The CDR3 DNA reads TGTGCCAGCAGTACCGGGGTGAGCACTGAAGCTTTCTTT.

This clonotype was counted ten times or more. The chain uses TRBV11-2 and TRBJ2-2; 8 positions match TRBD1. CDR3 size: 16 residues. With V trimmed by 4 bases and J by 2 bases, 6 bases remained unmatched. From germline, CDR1 is SGHAT and CDR2 FQNNGV. In DNA, the CDR3 is TGTGCCAGCAGCTACGTGGACAGGGTAAACACCGGGGAGCTGTTTTTT. Translating gives CASSYVDRVNTGELFF.

This clonotype was observed many times. The genes are TRBV29-1 and TRBJ2-7, with a weak D call TRBD1 (6 bases). Germline CDR1 SQVTM, CDR2 ANQGSEA. V lost 1 base to trimming and J lost 3 bases, with 16 bases between them. The CDR3 totals 15 residues. CDR3 nucleotide sequence: TGCAGCGTTGAAGGTCCCCGGGACAAAATCTACGAGCAGTACTTC. It translates to CSVEGPRDKIYEQYF.

At least ten counts were recorded for this clonotype. Here the CDR3 reads CASSLNRALLYEQYF. CDR3 sequence (DNA): TGTGCCAGCAGTTTAAACAGGGCCCTGCTCTACGAGCAGTACTTC. The chain is built from TRBV27 and TRBJ2-7, with D perhaps TRBD1 (6 bases). The CDR3 is made up of 15 amino acids. V gave up 2 bases and J gave up 3 bases, with 14 bases separating them. CDR1 and CDR2 from the germline V gene are MNHEY and SMNVEV (reference sequence).

Only a few counts were recorded for this clonotype. The rearrangement joins TRBV9 to TRBJ1-2, with a tentative D call TRBD1 (5 bases). This CDR3 comprises 14 residues. The germline CDR1 and CDR2 sequences are SGDLS and YYNGEE. Trimming removed 4 bases from V and 2 bases from J, with 12 bases in between. CDR3 amino acids: CASSPGTVNYGYTF. The CDR3 DNA follows: TGTGCCAGCAGCCCCGGGACGGTAAACTATGGCTACACCTTC.

The V gene is TRBV5-1, the J gene TRBJ2-2; 11 nucleotides match TRBD2. The CDR3 has 17 amino acids. Unmatched junction bases numbered 9, after V lost 4 bases and J lost 4 bases. The V gene's germline CDR1 is SGHRS and CDR2 YFSETQ. The CDR3 sequence is CASSHTSGSATTGELFF. In nucleotides, the CDR3 is TGCGCCAGCAGCCACACTAGCGGGAGCGCGACCACCGGGGAGCTGTTTTTT.

The chain uses TRBV4-3 and TRBJ2-1; 9 nucleotides align to TRBD2. The length of the CDR3 is 17 residues. J lost 8 bases, V lost 0 bases, and 11 bases had no gene match. Germline V CDR1 and CDR2: LGHNA, YSLEER. CDR3 in DNA: TGCGCCAGCAGCCAAGATGGACTAGCGCACCGGGGGGATGAGCAGTTCTTC. It specifies CASSQDGLAHRGDEQFF.

This clonotype was observed many times. The chain couples TRBV5-1 to TRBJ2-7, with D tentatively TRBD1 or TRBD2 (5 bases each). Germline V CDR1 and CDR2: SGHRS, YFSETQ. Between the trimmed V and J ends, which lost 0 bases and 8 bases, there was a span of 24 bases. This CDR3 contains 17 residues. CDR3 residues: CASSLASGDGTNAKQYF. CDR3 in DNA: TGCGCCAGCAGCTTGGCTTCAGGTGACGGGACCAACGCGAAGCAGTACTTC.

This clonotype was counted ten times or more. V is TRBV7-6 and J is TRBJ2-4, with D tentatively TRBD2 (6 bases). The CDR3 is made up of 14 amino acids. The V gene's germline CDR1 is SGHVS and CDR2 FNYEAQ. V was clipped by 5 bases and J by 9 bases, with 17 bases between them. Here the CDR3 reads CASSSAGRLGIQYF. The CDR3, as DNA: TGTGCCAGCAGCAGTGCGGGGCGTCTAGGCATTCAGTACTTC.

The V and J genes are TRBV24-1 and TRBJ2-3; D possibly uses TRBD1 or TRBD2 (5 bases each). The CDR3 has 17 residues. The germline gives CDR1 KGHDR, CDR2 SFDVKD. Trimming left V 3 bases short and J 4 bases short, with 19 bases between. The CDR3 loop reads CATSDPPEGQRADTQYF. In nucleotides, the CDR3 is TGTGCCACCAGTGATCCTCCTGAGGGGCAGCGCGCAGATACGCAGTATTTT.

This clonotype came up many times. The rearrangement links TRBV7-9 to TRBJ1-1; D remains unclear. Trimming took off 5 bases at V and 7 bases at J, with 17 bases between the two ends. The germline CDR1 and CDR2 sequences are SEHNR and FQNEAQ (reference sequence). The CDR3 is made up of 14 amino acids. CDR3 sequence (DNA): TGTGCCAGCAGCACAAGATCCCAATCATTTGAAGCTTTCTTT. Residues: CASSTRSQSFEAFF.

This clonotype has at least ten counts. The V and J genes are TRBV14 and TRBJ1-6; D possibly corresponds to TRBD1 (6 bases). This CDR3 region has 14 residues. From germline, CDR1 is SGHDN and CDR2 FVKESK. V shed 5 bases and J shed 8 bases, with 13 bases lying between them. The CDR3, as DNA: TGTGCCAGCAGCAAGGACAGTTATTATTCACCCCTCCACTTT. Amino acid sequence: CASSKDSYYSPLHF.

This clonotype was seen ten or more times. The chain is built from TRBV29-1 and TRBJ2-1, with D perhaps matching TRBD1 or TRBD2 (5 bases each). CDR1 is SQVTM and CDR2 is ANQGSEA in the germline V gene. This CDR3 spans 15 amino acids. Trimming removed 2 bases from V and 8 bases from J, with 19 bases in between. CDR3 sequence: CSVENPAGAIYEQFF. The DNA of the CDR3 is TGCAGCGTTGAAAACCCGGCCGGGGCGATCTATGAGCAGTTCTTC.

This clonotype was counted at least ten times. The chain is built from TRBV6-2 or TRBV6-3 and TRBJ2-7; the D gene is possibly TRBD2 (5 bases). CDR3 length: 11 residues. The ends were cut back, 5 bases at V and 4 bases at J, with 6 bases in the middle. Germline V gene lookup returns CDR1 MNHEY and CDR2 SVGEGT. CDR3: CASSRGYEQYF. CDR3 coding DNA: TGTGCCAGCAGTCGGGGTTACGAGCAGTACTTC.

This clonotype was seen repeatedly, ten times or more. The chain couples TRBV28 to TRBJ2-1; 8 bases align to TRBD1. The V segment lost 6 bases and the J segment 2 bases; nucleotides outside the gene matches: 6. This CDR3 contains 15 residues. Germline V gene sequence: CDR1 MDHEN, CDR2 SYDVKM. The CDR3 coding sequence is TGTGCCAGCAGGCCGGGACAGGTCACCTACAATGAGCAGTTCTTC. It specifies CASRPGQVTYNEQFF.